This is a list of T cell receptor beta chains from one sample in a study of response to subunit inactivated influenza vaccine. TCRdb redid the calling of the RT-PCR reads with MiXCR, one entry per CDR3 protein. The sample carries about 780,000 distinct CDR3 sequences, about 18% recorded once. The material sequenced was PBMCs from blood, taken 4 to 6 days after vaccination. The receptors come from a man aged 45 to 65 who received an inactivated influenza vaccine. Each CDR3 is given with its conserved first and last residue. The D gene is left open where the match is weak. The size entry is marked missing in some rows and otherwise reads once, few, many or a size class.

few	TRBV5-1	TRBD2	TRBJ2-1	CASLEGLGYNEQFF	TGCGCCAGCCTCGAGGGACTAGGCTACAATGAGCAGTTCTTC
once	TRBV3-1	-	TRBJ1-5	CASSQAWGRQPQHF	TGTGCCAGCAGCCAAGCGTGGGGGCGTCAGCCCCAGCATTTT
few	TRBV7-9	TRBD1	TRBJ1-2	CASSPGQGENGYTF	TGTGCCAGCAGCCCGGGACAGGGGGAGAATGGCTACACCTTC
few	TRBV7-2	-	TRBJ1-1	CASSVKKTEAFF	TGTGCCAGCAGCGTTAAGAAGACTGAAGCTTTCTTT
-	TRBV2	TRBD1	TRBJ2-3	CASSEQGAATDTQYF	TGTGCCAGCAGTGAACAGGGGGCGGCCACAGATACGCAGTATTTT
-	TRBV10-3	TRBD2	TRBJ2-7	CAIRVGGGSYEQYF	TGTGCCATCAGAGTAGGCGGGGGCTCCTACGAGCAGTACTTC
-	TRBV18	-	TRBJ2-7	CASSLTGLASSYEQYF	TGTGCCAGCTCACTTACAGGGCTTGCGTCCTCCTACGAGCAGTACTTC
few	TRBV28	TRBD2	TRBJ2-1	CASSAGTSGYGYNEQFF	TGTGCCAGCAGTGCCGGGACTAGCGGGTATGGCTACAATGAGCAGTTCTTC
-	TRBV20-1	-	TRBJ2-7	CSARGYVLNYEQYF	TGCAGTGCTAGAGGCTACGTACTCAACTACGAGCAGTACTTC
-	TRBV15	TRBD2	TRBJ2-7	CATSRASGVDEQYF	TGTGCCACCAGCAGAGCTAGCGGGGTCGACGAGCAGTACTTC
-	TRBV11-2	TRBD2	TRBJ2-7	CASSLVQTSRVIYEQYF	TGTGCCAGCAGCTTAGTGCAGACTAGCCGAGTCATCTACGAGCAGTACTTC
few	TRBV20-1	TRBD2	TRBJ2-4	CSASSGGGAKNIQYF	TGCAGTGCTTCGAGCGGGGGGGGCGCCAAAAACATTCAGTACTTC
few	TRBV20-1	TRBD2	TRBJ2-3	CSARFAGEGDTQYF	TGCAGTGCTAGGTTCGCGGGAGAGGGAGATACGCAGTATTTT
few	TRBV20-1	TRBD1	TRBJ2-7	CSAPDRGTTYEQYF	TGCAGTGCCCCGGACAGGGGAACAACCTACGAGCAGTACTTC
-	TRBV7-2	-	TRBJ2-1	CASSLLRLELNEQFF	TGTGCCAGCAGCTTATTAAGACTAGAACTTAATGAGCAGTTCTTC
-	TRBV20-1	TRBD1	TRBJ1-5	CSARQGADQPQHF	TGCAGTGCTAGGCAGGGGGCTGATCAGCCCCAGCATTTT
-	TRBV20-1	TRBD2	TRBJ2-7	CSARKRDFYEQYF	TGCAGTGCTAGAAAGCGGGACTTCTACGAGCAGTACTTC
few	TRBV10-3	-	TRBJ2-7	CAISGNSYEQYF	TGTGCCATCAGTGGTAACAGCTACGAGCAGTACTTC